This T cell receptor beta chain is drawn from a study of shared clonotypes between healthy human individuals. Profiling relied on immunoSEQ multiplex PCR, and the TCRdb table lists in-frame clones only, not all of them. Of 2 million to 2.5 million clones in the sample, 93% were seen once. The CDR3 covers 16 residues. Germline CDR1 reads LNHNV; CDR2 reads YYDKDF (reference sequence). Unmatched junction bases numbered 7, after V lost 3 bases and J lost 1 base. The chain is built from TRBV15 and TRBJ1-1, with TRBD1 identical over 8 bases. Sequenced material: naive CD4+ T cells from PBMCs. Subset specified: CD45RA+ positively selected. This TCR was recovered from a man aged 18 to 29 in good health. Some clones in this sample may be carry-over from other donors' samples. The CDR3 here is CATSRDPGQGNTEAFF. The CDR3 bases are TGTGCCACCAGCAGGGACCCTGGACAGGGGAACACTGAAGCTTTCTTT.